The clone carrying this T cell receptor (beta chain) was seen only a few times. Here immunoSEQ multiplex PCR was the method, and the copy in TCRdb shows in-frame clones only, minus some. The sample consists of about 180,000 clones, 75% to 90% of them appearing once. This entry belongs to a study of blood T cell repertoires in COVID-19. As for the study in general: PBMCs, B-cell-depleted T cells, or T cells provided the cDNA or gDNA that made up the material.

With V trimmed by 0 bases and J by 5 bases, 3 bases remained unmatched. Germline V lookup: CDR1 LNHNV, CDR2 YYDKDF (reference sequence). The CDR3 is 15 residues long. The source of this sequence is a woman in her seventies with COVID-19, enrolled during active disease. The specimen was peripheral blood. This chain joins TRBV15 and TRBJ2-1; 8 bases fit TRBD2. The CDR3 is CATSRELAVNNEQFF. CDR3 coding DNA: TGTGCCACCAGCAGAGAACTAGCGGTGAACAATGAGCAGTTCTTC.